Listed here are 9 T cell receptor beta chains from one sample, sequenced in a study of CD8+ T cells in alopecia areata. Following RNA extraction, reverse transcription yielded cDNA that acted as the sequencing template. This table comes from immunoSEQ multiplex PCR, and its TCRdb copy is limited to in-frame clones, with some not included. The repertoire includes a few hundred thousand clones, roughly 40% of them detected once, and about 2.4% sits in the top ten. Treatment denoted: oral pan-JAK inhibitor, 5-10 mg twice daily. The source material was CD4+ T cells sorted from blood, sampled at approximately week 36, from a patient treated with tofacitinib. All receptors derive from a human donor with alopecia areata.

The V call is TRBV19, the J call TRBJ2-5, with 8 positions matching TRBD2. Trimming cost V 6 bases and J 6 bases; bases outside gene matches: 9. The CDR3 runs 14 residues. Germline V gene data show CDR1 as LNHDA and CDR2 as SQIVND (reference sequence). The CDR3 region is CASSRGGPRKTQYF. The CDR3, as DNA: TGTGCCAGTAGCCGGGGGGGCCCTCGAAAGACCCAGTACTTC. Full variable domain (remainder filled in from reference TRBV19 and TRBJ2-5): DGGITQSPKYLFRKEGQNVTLSCEQNLNHDAMYWYRQDPGQGLRLIYYSQIVNDFQKGDIAEGYSVSREKKESFPLTVTSAQKNPTAFYLCASSRGGPRKTQYFGPGTRLLVL.

V is TRBV29-1 and J is TRBJ2-5; TRBD1 matches 7 bases. Germline CDR1 SQVTM, CDR2 ANQGSEA. Losses at the gene ends were 3 bases for V and 2 bases for J; bases not matched to a gene: 9. CDR3 size: 15 residues. CDR3 in amino acids: CSVEGTRQGQETQYF. The CDR3, as DNA: TGCAGCGTTGAGGGTACCAGACAGGGTCAAGAGACCCAGTACTTC. Based on the CDR3 plus reference TRBV29-1 and TRBJ2-5, the full variable domain is SAVISQKPSRDICQRGTSLTIQCQVDSQVTMMFWYRQQPGQSLTLIATANQGSEATYESGFVIDKFPISRPNLTFSTLTVSNMSPEDSSIYLCSVEGTRQGQETQYFGPGTRLLVL.

This clone was observed a handful of times. CDR3 sequence: CASAVRSNEQFF. DNA for the CDR3: TGTGCCAGCGCGGTTCGTTCCAATGAGCAGTTCTTC. This chain uses TRBV6-1 with TRBJ2-1; D ambiguous. In germline, CDR1 is MNHNS, CDR2 SASEGT. The V end lost 8 bases, the J end lost 6 bases, and 11 bases lay between the germline ends. The CDR3 length is 12 residues.

The chain combines TRBV7-9 with TRBJ2-3, with D possibly TRBD2 on 5 matching bases. Germline V gene sequence: CDR1 SEHNR, CDR2 FQNEAQ (reference sequence). This CDR3 region has 15 residues. The V and J ends lost 6 bases and 2 bases respectively, with 15 bases between them. In nucleotides, the CDR3 is TGTGCCAGCAGGGCGAGGGAACTCCTCACAGATACGCAGTATTTT. Its translation: CASRARELLTDTQYF.

This rearrangement joins TRBV29-1 to TRBJ2-5, with D possibly TRBD2 on 6 matching bases. The CDR3 runs 14 residues. The V end was cut by 8 bases, the J end by 0 bases, with 16 bases between. Germline loops: CDR1 SQVTM, CDR2 ANQGSEA. CDR3 residues: CSSLAVADQETQYF. The CDR3 DNA reads as TGCAGCTCCTTAGCGGTAGCGGACCAAGAGACCCAGTACTTC. Variable domain in full (rest from reference TRBV29-1 and TRBJ2-5): SAVISQKPSRDICQRGTSLTIQCQVDSQVTMMFWYRQQPGQSLTLIATANQGSEATYESGFVIDKFPISRPNLTFSTLTVSNMSPEDSSIYLCSSLAVADQETQYFGPGTRLLVL.

This clone was observed once. Other DNA sequences within the sample encode an identical CDR3. This chain connects TRBV6-6 to TRBJ2-5; the match to TRBD1 covers 7 bases. J gave up 3 bases and V 2 bases, and 6 bases lay outside the gene matches. Germline V gene lookup returns CDR1 MNHNY and CDR2 SVGAGI (reference sequence). This CDR3 comprises 15 residues. The CDR3 DNA follows: TGTGCCAGCAGTTACGGAACAGGGGTTAAAGAGACCCAGTACTTC. This translates into CASSYGTGVKETQYF.

This clone was seen a handful of times. The gene calls are TRBV5-1 and TRBJ1-3; D gene unclear. This CDR3 region has 14 residues. Germline CDR1 SGHRS, CDR2 YFSETQ. V was cut by 1 base and J by 1 base, with 6 bases left in between. The CDR3 spells CASSLSGSGNTIYF. The CDR3 nucleotides read TGCGCCAGCAGCTTGTCAGGTTCTGGAAACACCATATATTTT.

The rearrangement uses TRBV30 and TRBJ2-7; D is ambiguous. Trimming cost V 1 base and J 0 bases, with 10 bases left between them. Germline V gene data show CDR1 as GTSNPN and CDR2 as SVGIG (reference sequence). The CDR3 is made up of 14 amino acids. The CDR3: CAWSAGISSYEQYF. CDR3 nucleotides: TGTGCCTGGAGTGCCGGTATCAGCTCCTACGAGCAGTACTTC.

This chain links TRBV25-1 with TRBJ1-5; D is ambiguous. The CDR3 loop spans 13 amino acids. Between the trimmed V and J ends, which lost 1 base and 4 bases, there was a span of 5 bases. Germline CDR1 MGHDK, CDR2 SYGVNS. The CDR3 region is CASSELGNQPQHF. In DNA form, the CDR3 reads TGTGCCAGCAGTGAATTAGGGAATCAGCCCCAGCATTTT.